The 7 T cell receptor beta chains below all came from one sample that was sequenced in a study of blood T cell repertoires in COVID-19. Measured with immunoSEQ multiplex PCR; TCRdb has only the in-frame clones, and not every one. There are 200,000 to 250,000 clones in the sample; 70% to 90% occur only once, and around 4.7% lies in the top ten. Sequenced input: PBMCs or T cells enriched from blood (not recorded which). Receptors were obtained from a man aged 25 to 40 with acute COVID-19.

The CDR3 nucleotides read TGTGCCAGCAGCCCCCAGGGAGGGGGTGGCTACACCTTC. Amino acid sequence: CASSPQGGGGYTF. The rearrangement joins TRBV7-3 to TRBJ1-2, with D perhaps TRBD1 (6 bases). The CDR3 is 13 amino acids. The ends were cut back, 5 bases at V and 7 bases at J, with 14 bases in the middle. Germline V gene lookup returns CDR1 SGHTA and CDR2 FQGTGA.

The V and J genes are TRBV30 and TRBJ1-6, with 9 positions matching TRBD1. J was trimmed by 17 bases and V by 0 bases; bases with no gene match: 8. The CDR3 runs to 13 residues. Germline V gene sequence: CDR1 GTSNPN, CDR2 SVGIG (reference sequence). This CDR3 is CAWSVQQGAPFHF. Here the CDR3 DNA reads TGTGCCTGGAGTGTACAACAGGGGGCTCCCTTCCACTTT.

The chain carries TRBV18 and TRBJ1-1, with 8 bases lining up with TRBD1. The CDR3 is 14 residues long. Per the germline V gene, CDR1 is KGHSH and CDR2 is LQKENI. V was clipped by 4 bases and J by 3 bases; unmatched bases: 4. CDR3 DNA sequence: TGTGCCAGCTCACTTAAGACAGGGGACACTGAAGCTTTCTTT. Protein sequence: CASSLKTGDTEAFF.

This clone was seen once. V is TRBV5-6 and J is TRBJ2-5; D not certain. Per germline, CDR1 SGHDT and CDR2 YYEEEE. There are 14 residues in the CDR3. Trimming removed 2 bases at V and 1 base at J, with 9 bases between. The CDR3 loop is CASSFYRSQETQYF. CDR3 DNA sequence: TGTGCCAGCAGCTTCTACAGATCCCAAGAGACCCAGTACTTC.

J is TRBJ2-7 and V is TRBV9; TRBD1 agrees at 8 bases. V lost 4 bases to trimming and J lost 6 bases; unmatched junction nucleotides: 9. This CDR3 comprises 14 residues. Germline-derived CDR1 and CDR2 are SGDLS and YYNGEE. CDR3 bases: TGTGCCAGCAGCCCGGGGGACAGGCTCGCCGAGCAGTACTTC. Protein product: CASSPGDRLAEQYF.

This clone was picked up one time. The DNA for the CDR3 is TGTGCCACCCAATCTAGTTTCTTGGGGGGATCTAGCACAGATACGCAGTATTTT. It yields the protein CATQSSFLGGSSTDTQYF. This rearrangement joins TRBV24-1 to TRBJ2-3; maybe TRBD2 (6 bases). V was cut by 9 bases and J by 0 bases, with 24 bases left in between. Looked up from germline, CDR1 is KGHDR and CDR2 is SFDVKD. The CDR3 runs 18 residues.

V and J are TRBV7-9 and TRBJ1-5, with D possibly matching TRBD1 (5 bases). Between the trimmed V and J ends, which lost 5 bases and 3 bases, there was a span of 14 bases. Germline-derived CDR1 and CDR2 are SEHNR and FQNEAQ (reference sequence). This CDR3 is built from 15 residues. The CDR3 DNA sequence: TGTGCCAGCAGCGTGGCAGGGAGGGACAATCAGCCCCAGCATTTT. Residues: CASSVAGRDNQPQHF. Variable domain in full (rest from reference TRBV7-9 and TRBJ1-5): DTGVSQNPRHKITKRGQNVTFRCDPISEHNRLYWYRQTLGQGPEFLTYFQNEAQLEKSRLLSDRFSAERPKGSFSTLEIQRTEQGDSAMYLCASSVAGRDNQPQHFGDGTRLSIL.